The next 5 T cell receptor beta chains were all read from a single sample in a study of cytotoxic CD8 clonotypes in ibrutinib-treated CLL. Only in-frame clones appear in the TCRdb table, and some are missing; sequencing was by immunoSEQ multiplex PCR. Among 200,000 to 250,000 clones listed, 60% to 80% were seen once. The material sequenced was PBMCs, taken after 12 months of ibrutinib treatment. These receptors all come from a human donor with chronic lymphocytic leukemia.

This chain links TRBV6-1 with TRBJ2-7, with a possible D match to TRBD2 (5 bases). The CDR3 spans 13 residues. The germline CDR1 and CDR2 sequences are MNHNS and SASEGT. The V end was cut by 10 bases, the J end by 3 bases, with 16 bases between. CDR3 sequence: CATTAPGNYEQYF. CDR3 sequence (DNA): TGTGCCACCACTGCTCCGGGAAACTACGAGCAGTACTTC.

J is TRBJ1-5 and V is TRBV7-9, with TRBD1 as a possible D gene (6 bases). Germline lookup yields CDR1 SEHNR and CDR2 FQNEAQ (reference sequence). V lost 1 base and J lost 2, with 9 bases in between. The CDR3 contains 15 residues. This chain's CDR3 is CASSLGGARNQPQHF. The DNA for the CDR3 is TGTGCCAGCAGCTTAGGGGGGGCCCGCAATCAGCCCCAGCATTTT.

The chain carries TRBV6-6 and TRBJ2-3, with D perhaps TRBD1 (5 bases). CDR1 and CDR2 (germline): MNHNY, SVGAGI (reference sequence). The CDR3 has 13 amino acids. The ends were cut back, 6 bases at V and 1 base at J, with 8 bases in the middle. This CDR3 reads CASRVQGTDTQYF. CDR3 sequence (DNA): TGTGCCAGCAGGGTACAGGGCACAGATACGCAGTATTTT.

This clone was found once. This chain links TRBV4-1 with TRBJ2-7, with D perhaps matching TRBD2 (5 bases). The CDR3 length is 13 residues. The V and J ends lost 7 bases and 2 bases respectively, with 12 bases between them. The germline V gene has CDR1 MGHRA and CDR2 YSYEKL. CDR3 nucleotide sequence: TGCGCCAGCAAACCCGACGGGGCCTACGAGCAGTACTTC. This gives the protein CASKPDGAYEQYF.

The chain combines TRBV7-2 with TRBJ1-1, with D maybe TRBD1 (6 bases). The germline gives CDR1 SGHTA, CDR2 FQGNSA. V was trimmed by 1 base and J by 3 bases, leaving 18 bases between them. This CDR3 is 17 amino acids long. CDR3 residues: CASSLVGQGWMYTEAFF. The CDR3 DNA reads as TGTGCCAGCAGCTTAGTCGGTCAGGGGTGGATGTACACTGAAGCTTTCTTT.